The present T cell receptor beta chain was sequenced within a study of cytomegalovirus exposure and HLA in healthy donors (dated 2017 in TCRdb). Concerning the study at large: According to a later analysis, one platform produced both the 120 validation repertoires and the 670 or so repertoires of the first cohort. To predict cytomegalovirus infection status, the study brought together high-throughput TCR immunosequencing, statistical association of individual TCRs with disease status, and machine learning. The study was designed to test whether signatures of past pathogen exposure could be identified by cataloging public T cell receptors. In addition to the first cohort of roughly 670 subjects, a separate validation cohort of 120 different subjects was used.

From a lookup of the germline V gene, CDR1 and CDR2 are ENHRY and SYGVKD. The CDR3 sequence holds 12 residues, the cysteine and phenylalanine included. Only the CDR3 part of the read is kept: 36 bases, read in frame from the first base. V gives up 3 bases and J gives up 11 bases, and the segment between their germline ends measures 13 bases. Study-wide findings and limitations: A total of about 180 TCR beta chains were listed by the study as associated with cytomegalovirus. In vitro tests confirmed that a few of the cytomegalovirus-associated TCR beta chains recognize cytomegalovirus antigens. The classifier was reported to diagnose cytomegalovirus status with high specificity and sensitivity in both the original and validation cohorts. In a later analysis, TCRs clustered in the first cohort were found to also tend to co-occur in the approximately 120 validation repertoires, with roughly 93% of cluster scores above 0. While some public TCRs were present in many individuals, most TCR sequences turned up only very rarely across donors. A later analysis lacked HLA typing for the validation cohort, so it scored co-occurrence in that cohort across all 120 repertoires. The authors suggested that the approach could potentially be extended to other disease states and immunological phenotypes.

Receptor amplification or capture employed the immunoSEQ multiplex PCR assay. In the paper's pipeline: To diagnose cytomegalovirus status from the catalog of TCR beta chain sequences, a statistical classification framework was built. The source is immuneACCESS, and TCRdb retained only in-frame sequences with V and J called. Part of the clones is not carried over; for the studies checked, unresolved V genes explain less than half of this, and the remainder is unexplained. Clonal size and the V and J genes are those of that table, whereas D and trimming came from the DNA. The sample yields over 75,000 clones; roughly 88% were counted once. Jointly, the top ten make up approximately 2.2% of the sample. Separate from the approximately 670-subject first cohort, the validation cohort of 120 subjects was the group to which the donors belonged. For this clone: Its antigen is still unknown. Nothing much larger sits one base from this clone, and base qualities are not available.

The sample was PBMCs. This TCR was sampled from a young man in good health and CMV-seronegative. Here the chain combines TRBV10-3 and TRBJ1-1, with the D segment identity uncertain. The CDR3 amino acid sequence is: CAISEEGVTAFF. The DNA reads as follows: TGTGCCATCAGTGAAGAGGGAGTTACGGCTTTCTTT.